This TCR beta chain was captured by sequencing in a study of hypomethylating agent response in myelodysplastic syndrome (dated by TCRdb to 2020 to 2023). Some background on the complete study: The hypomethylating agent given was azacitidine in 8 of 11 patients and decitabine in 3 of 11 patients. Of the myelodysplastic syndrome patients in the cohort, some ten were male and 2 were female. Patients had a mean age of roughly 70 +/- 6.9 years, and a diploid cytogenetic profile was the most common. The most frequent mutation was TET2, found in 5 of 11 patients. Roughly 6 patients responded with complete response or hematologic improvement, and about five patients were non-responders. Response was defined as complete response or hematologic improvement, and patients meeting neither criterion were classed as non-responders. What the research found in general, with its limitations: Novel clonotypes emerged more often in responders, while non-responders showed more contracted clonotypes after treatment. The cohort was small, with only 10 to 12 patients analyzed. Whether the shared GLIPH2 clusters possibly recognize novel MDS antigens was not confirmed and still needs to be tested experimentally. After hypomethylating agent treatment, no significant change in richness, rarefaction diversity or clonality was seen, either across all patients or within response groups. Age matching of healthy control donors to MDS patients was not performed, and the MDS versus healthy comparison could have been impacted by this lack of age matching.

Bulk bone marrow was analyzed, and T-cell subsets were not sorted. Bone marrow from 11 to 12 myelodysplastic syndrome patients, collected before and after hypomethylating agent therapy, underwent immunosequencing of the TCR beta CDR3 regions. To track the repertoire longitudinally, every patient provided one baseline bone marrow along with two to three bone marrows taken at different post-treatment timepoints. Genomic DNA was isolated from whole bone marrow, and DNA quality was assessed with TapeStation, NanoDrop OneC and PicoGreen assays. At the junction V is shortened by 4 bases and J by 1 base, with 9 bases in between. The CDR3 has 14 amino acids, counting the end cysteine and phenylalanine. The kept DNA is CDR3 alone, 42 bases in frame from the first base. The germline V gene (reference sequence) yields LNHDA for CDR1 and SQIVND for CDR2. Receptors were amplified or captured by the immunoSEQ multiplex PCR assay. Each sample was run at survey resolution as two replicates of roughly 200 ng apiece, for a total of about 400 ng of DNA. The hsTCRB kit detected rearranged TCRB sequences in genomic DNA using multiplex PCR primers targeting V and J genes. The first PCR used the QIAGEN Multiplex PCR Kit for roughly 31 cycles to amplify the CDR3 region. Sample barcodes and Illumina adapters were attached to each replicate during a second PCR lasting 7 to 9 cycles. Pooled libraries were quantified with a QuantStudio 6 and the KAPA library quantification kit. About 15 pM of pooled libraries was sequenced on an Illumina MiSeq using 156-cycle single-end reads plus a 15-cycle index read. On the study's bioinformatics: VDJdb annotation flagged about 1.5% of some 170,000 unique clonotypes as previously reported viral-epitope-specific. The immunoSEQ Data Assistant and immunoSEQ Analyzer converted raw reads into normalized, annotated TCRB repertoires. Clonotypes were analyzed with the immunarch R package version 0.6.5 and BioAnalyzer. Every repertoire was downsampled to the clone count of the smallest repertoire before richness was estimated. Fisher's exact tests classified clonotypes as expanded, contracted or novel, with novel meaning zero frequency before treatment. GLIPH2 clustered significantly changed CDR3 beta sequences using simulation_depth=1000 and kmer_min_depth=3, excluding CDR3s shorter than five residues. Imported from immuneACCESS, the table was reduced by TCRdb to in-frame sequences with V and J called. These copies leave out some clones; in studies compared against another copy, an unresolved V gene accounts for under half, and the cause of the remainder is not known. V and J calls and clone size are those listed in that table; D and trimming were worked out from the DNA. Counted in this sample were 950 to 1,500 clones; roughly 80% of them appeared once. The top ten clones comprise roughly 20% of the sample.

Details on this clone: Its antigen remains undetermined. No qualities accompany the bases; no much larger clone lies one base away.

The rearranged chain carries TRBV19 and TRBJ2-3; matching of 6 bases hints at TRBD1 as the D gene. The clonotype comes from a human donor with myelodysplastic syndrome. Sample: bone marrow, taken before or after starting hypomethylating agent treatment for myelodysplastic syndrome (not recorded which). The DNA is TGTGCCAGTAGTACCGGACAGCGCACAGATACGCAGTATTTT. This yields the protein CASSTGQRTDTQYF.